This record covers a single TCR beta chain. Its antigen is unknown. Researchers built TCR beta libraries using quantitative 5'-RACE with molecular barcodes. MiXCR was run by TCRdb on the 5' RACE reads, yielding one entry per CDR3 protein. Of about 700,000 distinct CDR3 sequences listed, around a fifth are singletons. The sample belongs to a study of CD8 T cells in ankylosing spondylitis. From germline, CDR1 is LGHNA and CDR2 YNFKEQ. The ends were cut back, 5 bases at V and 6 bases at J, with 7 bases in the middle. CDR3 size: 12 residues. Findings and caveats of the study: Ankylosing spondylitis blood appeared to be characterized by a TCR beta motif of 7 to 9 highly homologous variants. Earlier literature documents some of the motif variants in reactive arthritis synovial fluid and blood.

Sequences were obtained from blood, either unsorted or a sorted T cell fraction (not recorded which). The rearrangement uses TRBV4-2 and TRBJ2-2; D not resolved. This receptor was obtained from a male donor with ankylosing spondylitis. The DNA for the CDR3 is TGTGCCAGCAGCACCCACGCCGGGGAGCTGTTTTTT. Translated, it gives CASSTHAGELFF.